The clone carrying this T cell receptor beta chain registers medium-sized by frequency. This specimen comes from a study of T cell clusters in autoimmune cytopenias. Overall study context: Per sample, median TRB depth was roughly 50,000 reads, yielding a median roughly 2,400 distinct clonotypes.

TRB was amplified by touch-down multiplex PCR, primer pools A and B combined. TCRdb reprocessed the multiplex PCR reads; each CDR3 protein has one entry and no DNA is given. The ten top clones account for approximately 15%, within a sample of roughly 5,000 distinct CDR3 sequences. Each sample's input was approximately 0.25 ug genomic DNA, 35,000 to 40,000 genome equivalents. The length of the CDR3 is 15 residues. Germline CDR1 reads LNHDA; CDR2 reads SQIVND (reference sequence). A further study also used this sample, focusing on T cell repertoires in aging, cancer and after chemotherapy.

Sequencing used peripheral blood. The receptor was isolated from a human donor in good health. This chain connects TRBV19 to TRBJ2-2; TCRdb calls TRBD2, which cannot be checked without DNA. This chain's CDR3 is CASRIAGGITGELFF.